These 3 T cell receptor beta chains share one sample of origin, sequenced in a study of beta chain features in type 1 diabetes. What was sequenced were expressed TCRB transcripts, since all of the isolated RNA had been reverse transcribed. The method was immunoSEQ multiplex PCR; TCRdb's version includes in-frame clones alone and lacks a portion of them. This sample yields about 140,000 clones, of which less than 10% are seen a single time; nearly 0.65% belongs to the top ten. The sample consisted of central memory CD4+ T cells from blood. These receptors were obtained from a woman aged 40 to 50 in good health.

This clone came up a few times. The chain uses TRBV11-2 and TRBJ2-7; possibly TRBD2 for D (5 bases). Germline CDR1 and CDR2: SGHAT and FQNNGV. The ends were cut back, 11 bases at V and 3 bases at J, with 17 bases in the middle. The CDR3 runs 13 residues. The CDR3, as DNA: TGTGCCTCCGAACGCAACGGAGGCTACGAGCAGTACTTC. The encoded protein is CASERNGGYEQYF.

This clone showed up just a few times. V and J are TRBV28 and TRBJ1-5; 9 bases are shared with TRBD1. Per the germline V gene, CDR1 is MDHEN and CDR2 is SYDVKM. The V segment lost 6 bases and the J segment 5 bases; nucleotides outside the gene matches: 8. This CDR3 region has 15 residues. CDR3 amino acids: CASSPTGTGYQPQHF. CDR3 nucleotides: TGTGCCAGCAGCCCGACCGGGACAGGGTATCAGCCCCAGCATTTT.

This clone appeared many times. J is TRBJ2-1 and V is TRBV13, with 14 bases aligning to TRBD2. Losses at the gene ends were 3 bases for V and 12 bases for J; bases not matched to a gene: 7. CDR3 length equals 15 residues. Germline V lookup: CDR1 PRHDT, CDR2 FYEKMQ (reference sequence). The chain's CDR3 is CASSFTGTSGGRQFF. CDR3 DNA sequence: TGTGCCAGCAGCTTTACCGGGACTAGCGGGGGCCGGCAGTTCTTC.